This T cell receptor (beta chain) derives from a study of identical twins. General study findings and limits: A cross-sectional statistical analysis, not follow-up of the same donors, supported the conclusions. Excess low generation probability was seen in twin-shared out-of-frame alpha sequences. Clonotypes of the beta chain that were abundant in cord blood carried fewer insertions (memory repertoires showed none).

Unique molecular identifiers were in the cDNA, with template-switch universal primer binding. TCRdb redid the calling of the 5' RACE reads with MiXCR, one entry per CDR3 protein. The sample consists of a few hundred thousand distinct CDR3 sequences, about 13% of them appearing once. On this clonotype: Antigen specificity is unknown.

A further study also used this sample, focusing on yellow fever vaccine responses in identical twins.

Sequenced input: memory (CD45RO+) T cells sorted from blood. The TCR comes from a woman in her late teens or twenties in good health.

The CDR3 bases are TGTGCCAGCAGACAGGGAACGTGGCAAGAGACCCAGTACTTC. Amino acid sequence: CASRQGTWQETQYF. This chain joins TRBV6-2 or TRBV6-3 and TRBJ2-5, with TRBD1 as a possible D gene (6 bases). Germline CDR1 reads MNHEY; CDR2 reads SVGEGT. Trimming stripped 6 bases from V and 2 bases from J, with 13 bases between. The CDR3 is made up of 14 amino acids.